The rows below give T cell receptor beta chains drawn from one sample of a study of neurological immune-mediated disorders. TCRdb fed the 5' RACE reads into MiXCR, producing one record per CDR3 protein. The sample comprises tens of thousands of distinct CDR3 sequences, over 15% of which are singletons, and roughly 14% rests with the top ten. The sample taken for sequencing was PBMCs. These receptors were obtained from a woman aged 40 to 49 in good health. The CDR3 runs from the conserved cysteine through the conserved F or W. Each record gives: CDR3 protein, CDR3 DNA, V gene, CDR3 length, clone size, D gene, J gene. D genes are given only for firm matches. Not every row has a clone size; where given, it reads once, few, many or a size class.

CASRQTGGDQPQHF,TGTGCCAGCAGGCAGACAGGGGGCGACCAGCCCCAGCATTTT,TRBV12-3/TRBV12-4,14,many,TRBD1,TRBJ1-5
CASSLWQGTYNEQFF,TGTGCCAGCAGCTTATGGCAGGGAACCTACAATGAGCAGTTCTTC,TRBV7-2,15,.,.,TRBJ2-1
CASSPRLGTLTGELFF,TGTGCCAGCAGCCCCCGCCTGGGGACATTGACCGGGGAGCTGTTTTTT,TRBV7-9,16,many,.,TRBJ2-2
CSAESRGQWGEQYF,TGCAGTGCTGAATCCCGGGGACAATGGGGCGAGCAGTACTTC,TRBV20-1,14,many,.,TRBJ2-7
CASSAQGGEQFF,TGTGCCAGCAGTGCGCAGGGGGGTGAGCAGTTCTTC,TRBV6-6,12,many,.,TRBJ2-1
CASRLGGGQRAFF,TGCGCCAGCAGATTGGGGGGGGGGCAAAGAGCTTTCTTT,TRBV10-1,13,few,.,TRBJ1-1
CASSRQTGASYGYTF,TGTGCCAGCAGCCGACAAACAGGGGCTTCCTATGGCTACACCTTC,TRBV6-5,15,medium-sized,TRBD1,TRBJ1-2
CASSVAGSTDTQYF,TGTGCCAGCAGCGTAGCTGGAAGCACAGATACGCAGTATTTT,TRBV9,14,medium-sized,.,TRBJ2-3
CASSYSPASLEKLFF,TGTGCCAGCAGTTACTCCCCCGCCTCACTCGAAAAACTGTTTTTT,TRBV6-5,15,many,.,TRBJ1-4
CASSEEGLEAGKETQYF,TGTGCCAGCAGTGAAGAAGGGTTAGAAGCGGGTAAAGAGACCCAGTACTTC,TRBV6-1,17,many,.,TRBJ2-5
CASSPGDERGGHNEQFF,TGCGCCAGCAGCCCCGGCGACGAGCGGGGGGGCCACAATGAGCAGTTCTTC,TRBV4-3,17,many,TRBD2,TRBJ2-1
CAIRPPTENTEAFF,TGTGCCATTCGACCACCGACAGAGAACACTGAAGCTTTCTTT,TRBV10-3,14,many,.,TRBJ1-1
CASSVSGSTDTQYF,TGTGCCAGCAGCGTAAGCGGTAGCACAGATACGCAGTATTTT,TRBV9,14,many,.,TRBJ2-3
CSADRGTDTQYF,TGCAGTGCTGATAGGGGGACAGATACGCAGTATTTT,TRBV20-1,12,few,.,TRBJ2-3
CSARGTSGDNTGELFF,TGCAGTGCTAGGGGTACTAGCGGGGATAACACCGGGGAGCTGTTTTTT,TRBV20-1,16,many,TRBD2,TRBJ2-2
CASSQEGRGAERAFF,TGCGCCAGCAGCCAAGAGGGCAGGGGGGCCGAACGGGCTTTCTTT,TRBV4-1,15,.,TRBD1,TRBJ1-1
CASRGGQGEAGELFF,TGTGCCAGCAGAGGGGGACAGGGCGAAGCCGGGGAGCTGTTTTTT,TRBV6-6,15,many,TRBD1,TRBJ2-2
CSASLITQGSYNSPLHF,TGCAGTGCTAGCTTGATAACGCAGGGCTCCTATAATTCACCCCTCCACTTT,TRBV20-1,17,.,.,TRBJ1-6
CASSLGGGSGTDTQYF,TGTGCCAGCAGCTTAGGAGGGGGGAGCGGCACAGATACGCAGTATTTT,TRBV11-3,16,many,.,TRBJ2-3
CASSLLLTDTQYF,TGCGCCAGCAGCCTCCTTCTCACAGATACGCAGTATTTT,TRBV5-1,13,.,.,TRBJ2-3
CASSQAGLTGGNTDTQYF,TGTGCCAGCAGCCAAGCAGGGTTGACAGGGGGGAACACAGATACGCAGTATTTT,TRBV3-1,18,many,TRBD1,TRBJ2-3
CASSYMETFYGYTF,TGTGCCAGCAGTTACATGGAGACTTTCTATGGCTACACCTTC,TRBV6-2/TRBV6-3,14,.,.,TRBJ1-2
CASSLDAGGTGEQYF,TGTGCCAGCAGCTTGGATGCTGGTGGGACGGGCGAGCAGTACTTC,TRBV5-8,15,many,.,TRBJ2-7
CASSEWRTYEQYF,TGTGCCAGCAGTGAATGGAGAACCTACGAGCAGTACTTC,TRBV6-1,13,many,.,TRBJ2-7
CAMGQGNEQFF,TGTGCCATGGGACAGGGGAATGAGCAGTTCTTC,TRBV10-3,11,many,TRBD1,TRBJ2-1
CASSVLQGPYQGQFF,TGTGCCAGTAGTGTGTTACAGGGGCCCTATCAAGGGCAGTTCTTC,TRBV19,15,few,TRBD1,TRBJ2-1
CSASPGTGLNNEQFF,TGCAGTGCTTCCCCGGGGACAGGGTTGAACAATGAGCAGTTCTTC,TRBV20-1,15,many,TRBD1,TRBJ2-1
CASGGQRNTEAFF,TGTGCCAGCGGCGGACAGAGGAACACTGAAGCTTTCTTT,TRBV7-2,13,many,.,TRBJ1-1
CSARDRTGPREQYF,TGCAGTGCTAGAGATAGGACAGGGCCTCGCGAGCAGTACTTC,TRBV20-1,14,.,TRBD1,TRBJ2-7
CATSETGIHEQFF,TGTGCCACCAGTGAGACAGGGATCCATGAGCAGTTCTTC,TRBV24-1,13,many,TRBD1,TRBJ2-1
CASSYGSEWRQGETQYF,TGTGCCAGCAGTTACGGGTCAGAGTGGAGACAGGGGGAGACCCAGTACTTC,TRBV6-2/TRBV6-3,17,many,TRBD1,TRBJ2-5
CASSIGNNQPQHF,TGCGCCAGCAGCATAGGGAACAATCAGCCCCAGCATTTT,TRBV5-1,13,few,.,TRBJ1-5